This T cell receptor beta chain was sequenced in a study of identical twins. A universal primer site was created by template switching, with the cDNA bearing unique molecular identifiers. One entry per CDR3 protein, called by TCRdb with MiXCR from the 5' RACE reads. The sample lists hundreds of thousands of distinct CDR3 sequences, less than 10% occurring once. Trimming took 7 bases from V and 1 from J, leaving 11 bases between them. Per germline, CDR1 SGHTA and CDR2 FQGNSA. This CDR3 is built from 13 residues. A further study also used this sample, focusing on yellow fever vaccine responses in identical twins.

The gene calls are TRBV7-2 and TRBJ2-7, with D perhaps TRBD2 (5 bases). This sequence was found in a woman aged 18-30 years in good health. The sequenced sample was PBMCs. The CDR3 spells CASTAGLSYEQYF. The CDR3 DNA reads TGTGCCAGCACCGCGGGTCTTTCCTACGAGCAGTACTTC.